A few counts support the clone carrying this T cell receptor (beta chain). This sample was included in a study of T cell changes during pregnancy in multiple sclerosis. Trimming took 2 bases from V and 2 from J; bases not matched to a gene: 3. CDR1 is MRHNA and CDR2 is SNTAGT in the germline V gene. This CDR3 is 16 amino acids long. Clones were sequenced by immunoSEQ multiplex PCR, and TCRdb holds only the in-frame ones, with some missing. The sample holds under 50,000 clones; 92% are singletons and the top ten take 5% to 6%. The J gene is TRBJ2-3, the V gene TRBV6-4, with TRBD2 matching 11 bases. The clonotype comes from a female donor with multiple sclerosis, enrolled in a pregnancy study. The starting material was CD8+ T cells from peripheral blood mononuclear cells, obtained in the third trimester of pregnancy. The DNA for the CDR3 is TGTGCCAGCAGTGACGGGACTAGCGGTCACACAGATACGCAGTATTTT. It translates to CASSDGTSGHTDTQYF.